Shown below are 32 T cell receptor beta chains from a single sample sequenced in a study of blood T cells in healthy people across ages. Alongside a J-beta primer mix, a sample-barcoded 5' primer served in a second PCR lasting about 6 to 12 cycles. One entry per CDR3 protein, called by TCRdb with MiXCR from the 5' RACE reads. The table lists about 1.5 million distinct CDR3 sequences, around 42% of them singletons. Sequenced material: blood. Every receptor here comes from a woman between 18 and 29 years old in good health.

This clonotype was counted only a few times. V is TRBV4-1 and J is TRBJ2-5, with 8 bases aligning to TRBD2. The CDR3 runs 15 residues. Germline lookup yields CDR1 MGHRA and CDR2 YSYEKL. Unmatched junction bases numbered 10, after V lost 4 bases and J lost 6 bases. CDR3 region: CASSPGLAGWQTQYF. The CDR3 coding sequence is TGCGCCAGCAGCCCCGGATTAGCGGGGTGGCAGACCCAGTACTTC.

V gene TRBV12-3 or TRBV12-4 combines with J gene TRBJ2-1; TRBD2 is a possible D gene (5 bases). The CDR3 has 13 amino acids. Trimming removed 7 bases at V and 0 bases at J, with 7 bases between. CDR3 bases: TGTGCCAGCACTAGCCGCTCCTACAATGAGCAGTTCTTC. Its translation is CASTSRSYNEQFF.

This clonotype came up a few times. This sequence joins TRBV7-9 and TRBJ1-2; D not certain. The germline CDR1 and CDR2 sequences are SEHNR and FQNEAQ (reference sequence). The CDR3 spans 11 residues. V dropped 5 bases and J dropped 7 bases, with 8 bases sitting between them. CDR3: CASSLQSGYTF. The CDR3, as DNA: TGTGCCAGCAGCCTTCAGTCTGGCTACACCTTC.

The gene calls are TRBV25-1 and TRBJ1-2; D is ambiguous. Germline values: CDR1 MGHDK, CDR2 SYGVNS. The CDR3 extends over 11 amino acids. Trimming shortened V by 4 bases and J by 7 bases, and 7 bases separated the two germline ends. CDR3 sequence reads: CASSASGGYTF. CDR3 nucleotides: TGTGCCAGCAGTGCAAGTGGTGGCTACACCTTC.

This clonotype showed up just once. The V call is TRBV6-5, the J call TRBJ2-3; maybe TRBD1 (6 bases). From germline, CDR1 is MNHEY and CDR2 SVGAGI. V was shortened by 6 bases and J by 0 bases, with 16 bases between the two germline ends. The CDR3 contains 16 residues. CDR3 in amino acids: CASRLRGSHSTDTQYF. Here the CDR3 DNA reads TGTGCCAGCAGATTAAGGGGGTCCCATAGCACAGATACGCAGTATTTT.

A remark on this clonotype: The junction differs from germline at one of its ends, possibly a read error. The chain couples TRBV20-1 to TRBJ1-5; D gene ambiguous. Germline lookup yields CDR1 DFQATT and CDR2 SNEGSKA (reference sequence). The length of the CDR3 is 16 residues. The CDR3 region has the DNA TGCAGTGCCAGAGGACGGGGTAGTCCTTTGAGTCGGGCTCAGCATTTT. As protein: CSARGRGSPLSRAQHF.

The V call is TRBV10-1, the J call TRBJ2-5; 9 bases fit TRBD1. Germline V gene lookup returns CDR1 WNHNN and CDR2 SYGVQD (reference sequence). CDR3 length: 14 residues. V was clipped by 3 bases and J by 4 bases; unmatched bases: 3. The CDR3 bases are TGCGCCAGCAGTGACACAGGGGGCAGAGAGACCCAGTACTTC. Residues: CASSDTGGRETQYF.

This clonotype was counted only a few times. This chain joins TRBV12-3 or TRBV12-4 and TRBJ1-1; TRBD1 might be the D (5 bases). CDR3 size: 15 residues. The germline V and J ends were trimmed by 2 bases and 3 bases, with 13 bases remaining between them. The CDR3 reads CASSLPARADTEAFF. In DNA, the CDR3 is TGTGCCAGCAGTTTACCCGCCAGGGCGGACACTGAAGCTTTCTTT.

The sample holds a few counts of this clonotype. The chain combines TRBV5-1 with TRBJ2-7; D is undetermined. The V gene's germline CDR1 is SGHRS and CDR2 YFSETQ. Between the trimmed V and J ends, which lost 4 bases and 6 bases, there was a span of 14 bases. This CDR3 spans 13 amino acids. The CDR3 region is CASSQTLAVEQYF. DNA for the CDR3: TGCGCCAGCAGCCAAACCTTGGCTGTCGAGCAGTACTTC.

This clonotype appeared a few times. This chain connects TRBV29-1 to TRBJ1-1; a possible D gene is TRBD1 (5 bases). Deletions cut 7 bases from V and 5 bases from J, with 8 bases between. Per germline, CDR1 SQVTM and CDR2 ANQGSEA. The CDR3 covers 10 residues. CDR3 region: CSGTTTEAFF. CDR3 DNA: TGCAGCGGGACAACTACTGAAGCTTTCTTT. The variable domain in full, completed from reference TRBV29-1 and TRBJ1-1, reads SAVISQKPSRDICQRGTSLTIQCQVDSQVTMMFWYRQQPGQSLTLIATANQGSEATYESGFVIDKFPISRPNLTFSTLTVSNMSPEDSSIYLCSGTTTEAFFGQGTRLTVV.

This clonotype was counted between two and nine times. The J gene is TRBJ1-2, the V gene TRBV25-1, with D uncertain. Germline lookup yields CDR1 MGHDK and CDR2 SYGVNS. The ends were cut back, 2 bases at V and 6 bases at J, with 10 bases in the middle. CDR3 length: 13 residues. In DNA form, the CDR3 reads TGTGCCAGCAGTGAACCGGGTAATCATGGCTACACCTTC. Translating gives CASSEPGNHGYTF.

This clonotype has just a few counts. V is TRBV11-3 and J is TRBJ2-3; TRBD2 aligns across 8 bases. This CDR3 region has 17 residues. CDR1 SGHNT and CDR2 YENEEA come from the germline V gene. J lost 2 bases, V lost 1 base, and 8 bases had no gene match. CDR3 DNA: TGTGCCAGCAGCTTAGGGCCGGGAGGGATCGACACAGATACGCAGTATTTT. This codes for CASSLGPGGIDTDTQYF.

J is TRBJ2-1 and V is TRBV20-1, with TRBD2 as a possible D gene (6 bases). Trimming removed 4 bases from V and 0 bases from J, with 16 bases in between. CDR1 and CDR2 from the germline V gene are DFQATT and SNEGSKA (reference sequence). The CDR3 is 16 residues long. This chain's CDR3 is CSATTGDGSSYNEQFF. The CDR3 DNA sequence: TGCAGTGCTACAACCGGGGACGGGAGCTCCTACAATGAGCAGTTCTTC.

This clonotype has a handful of counts. V usage is TRBV4-1 and J usage is TRBJ2-7; D may be TRBD1 (6 bases). The CDR3 loop spans 14 amino acids. Germline V gene data show CDR1 as MGHRA and CDR2 as YSYEKL. V was cut by 1 base and J by 3 bases, with 10 bases left in between. The CDR3 DNA reads TGCGCCAGCAGCCAAGCAGGGGTCAACTACGAGCAGTACTTC. It yields the protein CASSQAGVNYEQYF.

This chain joins TRBV7-8 and TRBJ2-7, with 10 bases identical to TRBD1. Germline CDR1 SGHVS, CDR2 FQNEAQ. CDR3 length: 17 residues. The V gene end was trimmed by 0 bases and the J gene end by 4 bases; junction bases not matched to a gene: 9. The CDR3 coding sequence is TGTGCCAGCAGCTTAGCGAGATCAGGGACAGGGGATTACGAGCAGTACTTC. Amino acids: CASSLARSGTGDYEQYF.

The chain carries TRBV28 and TRBJ2-4, with D perhaps matching TRBD2 (7 bases). The last part of the DNA fits TRBJ2-7 better; the J call may be wrong. CDR3 length equals 16 residues. CDR1 and CDR2 (germline): MDHEN, SYDVKM. CDR3 sequence (DNA): TGTGCCAGCAGTTTAGGGGGGGCAAAGGGGACCTACGAGCAGTACTTC. Protein sequence: CASSLGGAKGTYEQYF.

The table lists this clonotype with a few counts. Just one base apart from a much larger clone, this may be a read error. This chain connects TRBV12-3 or TRBV12-4 to TRBJ2-7; D gene unclear. V shed 6 bases and J shed 0 bases, with 6 bases lying between them. This CDR3 contains 12 residues. The CDR3 DNA reads as TGTGCCAGCAGCTTTAACTCCTACGAGCAGTACTTC. Its translation: CASSFNSYEQYF.

V and J are TRBV28 and TRBJ1-5, with 7 bases identical to TRBD1. CDR3 length: 16 residues. V lost 6 bases, J lost 6 bases, and 14 bases stayed unmatched. Germline-derived CDR1 and CDR2 are MDHEN and SYDVKM. The CDR3 bases are TGTGCCAGCAGCCTTGCCGGGACAGCCACCCTTCAGCCCCAGCATTTT. Translated: CASSLAGTATLQPQHF.

The chain joins TRBV24-1 to TRBJ2-1; the D is unclear. This CDR3 region has 13 residues. V gave up 2 bases and J gave up 7 bases, with 8 bases separating them. CDR1 and CDR2 from the germline V gene are KGHDR and SFDVKD. The CDR3 here is CATSDSARNEQFF. CDR3 in DNA: TGTGCCACCAGTGATTCTGCGCGGAATGAGCAGTTCTTC.

V and J are TRBV20-1 and TRBJ1-4, with TRBD1 matching over 8 bases. CDR1 and CDR2 from the germline V gene are DFQATT and SNEGSKA (reference sequence). Trimming at V came to 2 bases and at J to 3 bases, leaving 5 bases not matched to a gene. The length of the CDR3 is 15 residues. CDR3 DNA: TGCAGTGCTAGACTGGGGACAGGCCCTAATGAAAAACTGTTTTTT. This encodes CSARLGTGPNEKLFF.

The chain uses TRBV7-9 and TRBJ1-5; D is perhaps TRBD1 (5 bases). The germline V and J ends were trimmed by 5 bases and 0 bases, with 11 bases remaining between them. This CDR3 spans 15 amino acids. Germline lookup yields CDR1 SEHNR and CDR2 FQNEAQ (reference sequence). In DNA form, the CDR3 reads TGTGCCAGCAGCCGGGACGGAAGTAGCAATCAGCCCCAGCATTTT. As protein: CASSRDGSSNQPQHF.

Details on this clonotype: A read error may produce the germline difference seen at one junction end. The rearrangement links TRBV7-2 to TRBJ2-6; no firm D call. In germline, CDR1 is SGHTA, CDR2 FQGNSA. The CDR3 covers 15 residues. The CDR3 protein is CASSFTLSGANVLTF. DNA of the CDR3: TGTGCCAGCAGCTTCACACTCTCTGGTGCCAACGTCCTGACTTTC.

The DNA for the CDR3 is TGTGCCAGCAGCCTTCCCGGGTCTCTTCGCGGGGGCTACACCTTC. Its translation is CASSLPGSLRGGYTF. The chain recombines TRBV11-2 with TRBJ1-2, with D uncertain. V dropped 5 bases and J dropped 8 bases, with 21 bases sitting between them. The CDR3 sequence is 15 residues long. Germline CDR1 and CDR2: SGHAT and FQNNGV. Using reference TRBV11-2 and TRBJ1-2 for the parts outside the CDR3, the full variable domain is EAGVAQSPRYKIIEKRQSVAFWCNPISGHATLYWYQQILGQGPKLLIQFQNNGVVDDSQLPKDRFSAERLKGVDSTLKIQPAKLEDSAVYLCASSLPGSLRGGYTFGSGTRLTVV.

This clonotype was seen more than once but under ten times. V is TRBV5-1 and J is TRBJ2-5, with 12 bases aligning to TRBD1. J lost 2 bases, V lost 4 bases, and 9 bases had no gene match. The CDR3 spans 17 residues. Looked up from germline, CDR1 is SGHRS and CDR2 is YFSETQ. CDR3 bases: TGCGCCAGCAGCGTCCGGGACAGGGGGCAAGTACAAGAGACCCAGTACTTC. Amino acid sequence: CASSVRDRGQVQETQYF.

The V call is TRBV7-9, the J call TRBJ2-5, with unresolved D. This CDR3 has 15 amino acids. The germline V gene encodes CDR1 SEHNR and CDR2 FQNEAQ (reference sequence). V lost 1 base, J lost 3 bases, and 12 bases lay in between. The CDR3 DNA reads TGTGCCAGCAGCTTAGTTGAGAGTCAGAAAGAGACCCAGTACTTC. Protein product: CASSLVESQKETQYF.

This clonotype was observed a few times. The chain carries TRBV4-1 and TRBJ1-2, with TRBD1 identical over 9 bases. Germline V gives CDR1 MGHRA, CDR2 YSYEKL. This CDR3 is 17 amino acids long. J lost 1 base, V lost 0 bases, and 6 bases had no gene match. CDR3 loop: CASSQDWGQGLNYGYTF. The CDR3 nucleotides are TGCGCCAGCAGCCAAGATTGGGGACAGGGACTTAACTATGGCTACACCTTC.

This clonotype occurred once. This rearrangement joins TRBV2 to TRBJ1-2, with D uncertain. V was pared by 1 base and J by 0 bases, with 6 bases between. Germline V gives CDR1 SNHLY, CDR2 FYNNEI. This CDR3 spans 14 amino acids. CDR3 nucleotide sequence: TGTGCCAGCAGTGAAGAGGCAACTAACTATGGCTACACCTTC. It codes for CASSEEATNYGYTF.

In its sample, this clonotype was seen a few times. CDR3 in DNA: TGTGCCACCAGCAGACCCACTGGACAGGGTTTGATCACCTTC. Translated, it gives CATSRPTGQGLITF. The chain carries TRBV15 and TRBJ1-2; 8 bases are shared with TRBD1. Germline-derived CDR1 and CDR2 are LNHNV and YYDKDF (reference sequence). The CDR3 is 14 amino acids. The trim removed 2 bases at V and 13 bases at J, leaving 12 bases unmatched.

The CDR3 spells CSARGGSSGRQETQYF. The DNA of the CDR3 is TGCAGTGCTAGAGGGGGGAGTAGCGGGAGACAAGAGACCCAGTACTTC. The chain joins TRBV20-1 to TRBJ2-5, with 9 bases aligning to TRBD2. The CDR3 extends over 16 amino acids. With 1 base clipped from V and 2 bases from J, the junction kept 8 bases outside the gene matches. Germline V gene data show CDR1 as DFQATT and CDR2 as SNEGSKA (reference sequence).

This chain joins TRBV20-1 and TRBJ2-3; TRBD2 might be the D (6 bases). The CDR3 consists of 15 residues. V was shortened by 6 bases and J by 0 bases, with 16 bases between the two germline ends. Germline CDR1 is DFQATT and CDR2 is SNEGSKA (reference sequence). The CDR3 sequence is CSASNRDLSTDTQYF. The CDR3 bases are TGCAGTGCGAGTAACCGGGACTTAAGCACAGATACGCAGTATTTT.

The table lists this clonotype with a few counts. J is TRBJ2-7 and V is TRBV3-1; weak D call: TRBD1 (5 bases). The germline V gene has CDR1 LGHDT and CDR2 YNNKEL (reference sequence). The CDR3 extends over 14 amino acids. V was shortened by 4 bases and J by 2 bases, with 12 bases between the two germline ends. CDR3 DNA: TGTGCCAGCAGCCTAACTACAGGCACCTACGAGCAGTACTTC. This encodes CASSLTTGTYEQYF.

In this sample, this clonotype turned up a few times. V usage is TRBV6-1 and J usage is TRBJ2-5, with 7 bases aligning to TRBD2. Germline CDR1 reads MNHNS; CDR2 reads SASEGT. V lost 7 bases and J lost 6; bases outside the gene matches: 17. The CDR3 is 16 residues long. CDR3 amino acids: CASNDHYGASGQTQYF. DNA of the CDR3: TGTGCCAGCAACGATCACTATGGGGCTAGCGGACAGACCCAGTACTTC.